The T cell receptor (beta chain) under discussion was sequenced for a study of Graves' ophthalmopathy and Graves' hyperthyroidism. Whole-study findings and limits: The model's prediction of ophthalmopathy progression had approximately 68% sensitivity and roughly 77% specificity. Blood also contained most of the expanded thyroid clonotypes above 0.001 frequency.

Amplification targeted the TCR beta CDR3 regions, with RNA transcripts as the source material. An initial RT-PCR round employing HTBI primers preceded a second-round multiplex PCR. MiXCR was run by TCRdb on the multiplex PCR reads, yielding one entry per CDR3 protein. The sample lists about 400,000 distinct CDR3 sequences; around 17% were seen once. The evidence that diagnosis relied on was clinical symptoms, serum thyroxine, TRAb, thyroid ultrasound and orbital computed tomography. This clonotype was observed many times. What it binds is unknown. This TCR derives from a woman under 30 with Graves' ophthalmopathy. The specimen sequenced was peripheral blood.

This chain's CDR3 is CASKVGGELSYEQYF. The CDR3 nucleotides are TGTGCCAGTAAGGTTGGGGGAGAGTTGTCCTACGAGCAGTACTTC. V gene TRBV19 combines with J gene TRBJ2-7; D may be TRBD1 or TRBD2 (5 bases each). The germline V and J ends were trimmed by 7 bases and 1 base, with 17 bases remaining between them. This CDR3 region has 15 residues. Germline CDR1 is LNHDA and CDR2 is SQIVND (reference sequence).